The 14 T cell receptor beta chains in this list originate from one sample, sequenced in a study of tumor-infiltrating lymphocytes in oesophageal squamous cell carcinoma. TCRdb reprocessed the PCR reads with MiXCR, giving one entry per CDR3 protein. The sample has approximately 13,000 distinct CDR3 sequences; approximately 48% are singletons. The sample was esophageal tumor tissue. All receptors come from a female donor with esophageal squamous cell carcinoma.

V and J are TRBV5-1 and TRBJ2-5; 8 bases line up with TRBD1. The J call may be mistaken, given a closer DNA end match to TRBJ2-1. Germline-derived CDR1 and CDR2 are SGHRS and YFSETQ. The CDR3 runs to 15 residues. The CDR3 loop reads CASSSRTGYGNEQFF. DNA of the CDR3: TGCGCCAGCAGCTCGAGGACAGGGTATGGGAATGAGCAGTTCTTC.

CDR3 nucleotides: TGTGCCAGCAGCTTCGGGCAGGGAACAGATACGCAGTATTTT. Translated: CASSFGQGTDTQYF. This chain joins TRBV7-4 and TRBJ2-3; D is possibly TRBD1 (5 bases). Trimming took off 3 bases at V and 3 bases at J, with 10 bases between the two ends. Germline CDR1 is SGHVT and CDR2 is SQSDAQ. The CDR3 sequence is 14 residues long.

In its sample, this clonotype was seen a few times. The chain uses TRBV11-2 and TRBJ2-7; possible D gene TRBD1, 5 bases. This CDR3 spans 17 amino acids. CDR1 and CDR2 from the germline V gene are SGHAT and FQNNGV. V was shortened by 5 bases and J by 2 bases, with 22 bases between the two germline ends. In DNA, the CDR3 is TGTGCCAGCAGCAACGCCTTCAGGGTCCTAGTCACCTACGAGCAGTACTTC. Protein sequence: CASSNAFRVLVTYEQYF.

The V and J genes are TRBV7-3 and TRBJ2-5; 8 nucleotides line up with TRBD1. V was pared by 5 bases and J by 5 bases, with 7 bases of the junction left unmatched. The germline CDR1 and CDR2 sequences are SGHTA and FQGTGA. This CDR3 region has 14 residues. CDR3 DNA sequence: TGTGCCAGCAGCCTGACAGGGGACGGGGAGACCCAGTACTTC. Its protein is CASSLTGDGETQYF.

This clonotype is labeled medium-sized. The CDR3 DNA reads as TGTGCCAGCAGCTTAGGGCAGGGATACACCGGGGAGCTGTTTTTT. It specifies CASSLGQGYTGELFF. The rearrangement joins TRBV7-8 to TRBJ2-2, with a weak D call TRBD1 (5 bases). V was shortened by 1 base and J by 3 bases, with 9 bases between the two germline ends. The germline gives CDR1 SGHVS, CDR2 FQNEAQ. This CDR3 has 15 residues.

This clonotype was recorded only once. The chain has TRBV3-1 and TRBJ2-3, with D possibly being TRBD2 (5 bases). Near its end, the DNA agrees better with TRBJ2-7, so the J call may be wrong. This CDR3 is 14 amino acids long. CDR1 LGHDT and CDR2 YNNKEL come from the germline V gene (reference sequence). In nucleotides, the CDR3 is TGTGCCAGCAGCCAAGGGACGCGGGCCCACGAGCAGTACTTC. It is translated as CASSQGTRAHEQYF.

This clonotype came up many times. This CDR3 is missing its conserved last phenylalanine or tryptophan, likely due to a read error. The limits of the CDR3 on the DNA are not certain, so only TCRdb's listed CDR3 is given. The V call is TRBV7-3, the J call TRBJ2-7; the table's D gene call, TRBD1, was not cross checked with the DNA. Per germline, CDR1 SGHTA and CDR2 FQGTGA. Inclusive of both ends, the CDR3 amounts to 15 amino acids. The chain's CDR3 is CASSHTGFDGYTFGS.

The chain combines TRBV7-2 with TRBJ2-4, with D hard to call. The last part of the DNA fits TRBJ2-1 better; the J call may be wrong. Germline V CDR1 and CDR2: SGHTA, FQGNSA. The CDR3 has 14 residues. CDR3: CASAADLVVTEQFF. For the CDR3, the DNA is TGTGCCAGCGCCGCAGACCTCGTTGTTACTGAGCAGTTCTTC.

The J gene is TRBJ2-1, the V gene TRBV7-3; possibly TRBD1 or TRBD2 for D (6 bases each). The length of the CDR3 is 16 residues. V gave up 1 base and J gave up 0 bases, with 10 bases separating them. CDR1 and CDR2 (germline): SGHTA, FQGTGA. The CDR3 here is CASSLKGGSSYNEQFF. The CDR3 nucleotides read TGTGCCAGCAGCTTAAAGGGGGGTAGCTCCTACAATGAGCAGTTCTTC.

This clonotype was observed many times. This chain links TRBV7-9 with TRBJ2-1; 9 bases line up with TRBD1. V lost 4 bases and J lost 3; bases outside the gene matches: 4. This CDR3 contains 15 residues. Germline V gives CDR1 SEHNR, CDR2 FQNEAQ (reference sequence). CDR3 residues: CASSSGTGIYNEQFF. The CDR3 nucleotides read TGTGCCAGCAGCTCTGGGACAGGGATCTACAATGAGCAGTTCTTC.

This chain connects TRBV11-3 to TRBJ2-3; no definite D call. V was trimmed by 5 bases and J by 2 bases, leaving 17 bases between them. Germline loops: CDR1 SGHNT, CDR2 YENEEA. The CDR3 loop spans 16 amino acids. The CDR3 spells CASSERHRTNTDTQYF. The CDR3 DNA reads TGTGCCAGCAGCGAACGACATCGAACCAACACAGATACGCAGTATTTT.

J is TRBJ2-5 and V is TRBV6-5; D is uncertain. The end of the DNA is better explained by TRBJ2-1, so the J call may be wrong. The CDR3 length is 11 residues. The V gene's germline CDR1 is MNHEY and CDR2 SVGAGI. CDR3 sequence (DNA): TGTGCCAGCAGTGAATATTGGGAGCAGTTCTTC. Its protein is CASSEYWEQFF.

The chain is built from TRBV7-3 and TRBJ2-1; 7 nucleotides line up with TRBD2. The J call could be wrong; TRBJ2-5 is a better fit for the DNA end. This CDR3 has 14 amino acids. Germline V gene sequence: CDR1 SGHTA, CDR2 FQGTGA. The CDR3 loop reads CASSLTGRGETQYF. CDR3 bases: TGTGCCAGCAGCTTAACTGGGAGGGGCGAGACCCAGTACTTC.

This chain connects TRBV7-6 to TRBJ2-5; D is unresolved. The germline V and J ends were trimmed by 4 bases and 5 bases, with 5 bases remaining between them. This CDR3 spans 11 amino acids. CDR1 and CDR2 from the germline V gene are SGHVS and FNYEAQ. The DNA for the CDR3 is TGTGCCAGCAGCTCTGGGGAGACCCAGTACTTC. As protein: CASSSGETQYF.